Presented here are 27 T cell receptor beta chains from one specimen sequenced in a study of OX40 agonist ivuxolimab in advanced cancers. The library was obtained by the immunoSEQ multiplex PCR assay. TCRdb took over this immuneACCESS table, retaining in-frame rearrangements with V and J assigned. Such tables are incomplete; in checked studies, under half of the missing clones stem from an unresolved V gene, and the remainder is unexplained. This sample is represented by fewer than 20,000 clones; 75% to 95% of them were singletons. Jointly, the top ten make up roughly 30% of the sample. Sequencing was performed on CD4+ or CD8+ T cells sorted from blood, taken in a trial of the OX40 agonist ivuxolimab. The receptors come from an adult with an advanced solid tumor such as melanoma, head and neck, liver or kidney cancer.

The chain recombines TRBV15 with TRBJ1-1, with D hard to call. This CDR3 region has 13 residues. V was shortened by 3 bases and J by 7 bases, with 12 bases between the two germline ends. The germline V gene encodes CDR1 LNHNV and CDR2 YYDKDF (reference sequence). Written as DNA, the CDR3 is TGTGCCACCAGCAGTCGCAGGTTTATTGAAGCTTTCTTT. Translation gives CATSSRRFIEAFF.

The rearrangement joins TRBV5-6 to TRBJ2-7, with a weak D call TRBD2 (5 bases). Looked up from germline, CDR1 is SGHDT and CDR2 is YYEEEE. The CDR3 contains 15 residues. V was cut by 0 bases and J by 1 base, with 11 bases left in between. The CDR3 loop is CASSLGAGGSYEQYF. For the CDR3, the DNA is TGTGCCAGCAGCTTGGGGGCGGGTGGGTCCTACGAGCAGTACTTC.

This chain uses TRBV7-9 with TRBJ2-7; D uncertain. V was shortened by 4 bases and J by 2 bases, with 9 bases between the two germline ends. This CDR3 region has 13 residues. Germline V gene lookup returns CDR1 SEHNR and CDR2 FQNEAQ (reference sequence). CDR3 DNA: TGTGCCAGCAGCTCAAGCCTGACCTACGAGCAGTACTTC. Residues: CASSSSLTYEQYF.

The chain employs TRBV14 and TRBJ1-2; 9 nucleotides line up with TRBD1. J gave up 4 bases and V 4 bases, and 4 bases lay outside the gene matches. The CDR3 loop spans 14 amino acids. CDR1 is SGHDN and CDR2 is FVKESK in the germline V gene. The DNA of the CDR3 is TGTGCCAGCAGCCCACAGGGGGCTGTCTATGGCTACACCTTC. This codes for CASSPQGAVYGYTF.

This CDR3 is CASMGDGIPHTDTQYF. CDR3 coding DNA: TGTGCCAGCATGGGGGACGGGATCCCCCACACAGATACGCAGTATTTT. The chain carries TRBV5-8 and TRBJ2-3; D tentatively reads TRBD1 or TRBD2 (5 bases each). CDR1 is SGHTS and CDR2 is YDEGEE in the germline V gene. Trimming removed 6 bases at V and 2 bases at J, with 19 bases between. CDR3 length: 16 amino acids. The full variable domain, its missing parts supplied by reference TRBV5-8 and TRBJ2-3, is EAGVTQSPTHLIKTRGQQATLRCSPISGHTSVYWYQQALGLGLQFLLWYDEGEERNRGNFPPRFSGRQFPNYSSELNVNALELEDSALYLCASMGDGIPHTDTQYFGPGTRLTVL.

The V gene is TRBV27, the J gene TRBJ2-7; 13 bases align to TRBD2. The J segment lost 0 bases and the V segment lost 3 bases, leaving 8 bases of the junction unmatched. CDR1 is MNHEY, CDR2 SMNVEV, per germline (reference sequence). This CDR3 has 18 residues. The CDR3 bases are TGTGCCAGCAGTTTGACTAGCGGGAGGTCTAGAAGCTCCTACGAGCAGTACTTC. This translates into CASSLTSGRSRSSYEQYF.

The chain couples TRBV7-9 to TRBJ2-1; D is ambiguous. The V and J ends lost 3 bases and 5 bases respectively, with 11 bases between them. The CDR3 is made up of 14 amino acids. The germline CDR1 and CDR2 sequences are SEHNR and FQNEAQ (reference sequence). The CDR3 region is CASSFPAQDNEQFF. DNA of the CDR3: TGTGCCAGCAGCTTTCCCGCGCAAGACAATGAGCAGTTCTTC. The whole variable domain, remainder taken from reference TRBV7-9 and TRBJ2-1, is DTGVSQNPRHKITKRGQNVTFRCDPISEHNRLYWYRQTLGQGPEFLTYFQNEAQLEKSRLLSDRFSAERPKGSFSTLEIQRTEQGDSAMYLCASSFPAQDNEQFFGPGTRLTVL.

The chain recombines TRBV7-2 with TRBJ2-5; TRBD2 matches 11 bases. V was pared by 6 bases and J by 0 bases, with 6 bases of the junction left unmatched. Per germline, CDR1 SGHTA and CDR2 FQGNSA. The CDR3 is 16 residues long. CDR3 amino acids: CASSQRLAGYQETQYF. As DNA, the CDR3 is TGTGCCAGCAGTCAAAGACTAGCGGGGTACCAAGAGACCCAGTACTTC.

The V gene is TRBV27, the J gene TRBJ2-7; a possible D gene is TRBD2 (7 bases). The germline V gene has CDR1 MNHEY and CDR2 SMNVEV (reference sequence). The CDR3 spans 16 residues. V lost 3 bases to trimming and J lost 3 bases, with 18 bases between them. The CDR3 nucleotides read TGTGCCAGCAGTTTGAGGGGAGGGGGATTCTACTACGAGCAGTACTTC. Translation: CASSLRGGGFYYEQYF.

DNA for the CDR3: TGTGCCAGCAGCTTAGGGACAGTATATGGCTACACCTTC. Amino acids: CASSLGTVYGYTF. V is TRBV13 and J is TRBJ1-2; a possible D gene is TRBD1 (5 bases). Trimming took off 0 bases at V and 5 bases at J, with 7 bases between the two ends. Germline V gives CDR1 PRHDT, CDR2 FYEKMQ (reference sequence). CDR3 size: 13 residues.

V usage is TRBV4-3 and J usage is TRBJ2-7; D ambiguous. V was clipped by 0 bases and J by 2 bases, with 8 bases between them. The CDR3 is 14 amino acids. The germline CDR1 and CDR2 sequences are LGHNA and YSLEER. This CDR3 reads CASSQDGNAYEQYF. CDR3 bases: TGCGCCAGCAGCCAAGATGGCAACGCCTACGAGCAGTACTTC.

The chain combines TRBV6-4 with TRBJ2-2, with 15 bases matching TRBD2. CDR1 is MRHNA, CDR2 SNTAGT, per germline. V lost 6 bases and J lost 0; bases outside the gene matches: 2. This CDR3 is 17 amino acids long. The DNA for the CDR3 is TGTGCCAGCAGGGGGACTAGCGGGAGGACGAACACCGGGGAGCTGTTTTTT. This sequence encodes CASRGTSGRTNTGELFF.

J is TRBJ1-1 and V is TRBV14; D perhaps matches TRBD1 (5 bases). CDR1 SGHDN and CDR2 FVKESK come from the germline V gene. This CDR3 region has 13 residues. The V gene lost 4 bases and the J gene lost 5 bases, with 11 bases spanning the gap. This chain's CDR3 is CASSPQAGTEAFF. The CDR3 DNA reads TGTGCCAGCAGCCCCCAAGCAGGGACTGAAGCTTTCTTT.

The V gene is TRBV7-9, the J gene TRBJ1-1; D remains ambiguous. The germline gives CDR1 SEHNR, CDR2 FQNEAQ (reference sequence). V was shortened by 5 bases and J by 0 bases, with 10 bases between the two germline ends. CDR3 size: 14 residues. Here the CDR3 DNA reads TGTGCCAGCAGCCCATTGGGTTTGAACACTGAAGCTTTCTTT. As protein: CASSPLGLNTEAFF.

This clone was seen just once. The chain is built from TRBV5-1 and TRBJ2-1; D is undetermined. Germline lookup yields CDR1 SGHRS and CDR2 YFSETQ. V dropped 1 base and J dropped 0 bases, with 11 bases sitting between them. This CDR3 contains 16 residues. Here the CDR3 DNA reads TGCGCCAGCAGCTTGTTTTCTAGGCTCTCCTACAATGAGCAGTTCTTC. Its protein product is CASSLFSRLSYNEQFF.

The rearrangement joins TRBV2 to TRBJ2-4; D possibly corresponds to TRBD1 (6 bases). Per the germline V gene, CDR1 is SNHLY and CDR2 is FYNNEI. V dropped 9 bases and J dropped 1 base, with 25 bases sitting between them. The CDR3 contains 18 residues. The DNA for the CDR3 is TGTGCCAGGTGGGCGAAGGGGGAATTACCAGTGGCCAAAAACATTCAGTACTTC. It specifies CARWAKGELPVAKNIQYF.

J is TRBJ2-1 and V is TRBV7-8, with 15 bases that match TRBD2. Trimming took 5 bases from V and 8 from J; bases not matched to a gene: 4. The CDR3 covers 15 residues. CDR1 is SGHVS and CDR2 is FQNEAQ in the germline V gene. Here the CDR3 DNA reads TGTGCCAGCAGCGAGGGACTAGCGGGAGGTTATGAGCAGTTCTTC. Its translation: CASSEGLAGGYEQFF.

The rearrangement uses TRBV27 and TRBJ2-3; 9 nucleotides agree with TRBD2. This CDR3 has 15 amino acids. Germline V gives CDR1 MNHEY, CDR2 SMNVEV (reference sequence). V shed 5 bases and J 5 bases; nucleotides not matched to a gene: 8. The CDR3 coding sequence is TGTGCCAGCAGTACGGTAGCGGGAGCGGTAGATACGCAGTATTTT. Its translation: CASSTVAGAVDTQYF.

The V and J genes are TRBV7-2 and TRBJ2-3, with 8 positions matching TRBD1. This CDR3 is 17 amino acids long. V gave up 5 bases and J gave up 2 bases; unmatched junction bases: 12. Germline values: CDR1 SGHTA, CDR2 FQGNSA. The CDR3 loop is CASSDRQGALYTDTQYF. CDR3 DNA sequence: TGTGCCAGCAGCGACCGCCAGGGGGCCCTTTACACAGATACGCAGTATTTT.

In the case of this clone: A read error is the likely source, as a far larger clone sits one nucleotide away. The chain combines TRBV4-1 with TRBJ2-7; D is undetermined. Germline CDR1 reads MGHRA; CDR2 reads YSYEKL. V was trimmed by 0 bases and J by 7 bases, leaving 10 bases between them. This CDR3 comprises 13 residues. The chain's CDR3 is CASSQDFHNEQYF. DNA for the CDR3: TGCGCCAGCAGCCAAGATTTTCATAATGAGCAGTACTTC.

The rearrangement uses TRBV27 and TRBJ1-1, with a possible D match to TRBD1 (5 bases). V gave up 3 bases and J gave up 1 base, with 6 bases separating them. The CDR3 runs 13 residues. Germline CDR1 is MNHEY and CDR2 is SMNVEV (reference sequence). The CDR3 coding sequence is TGTGCCAGCAGTTTTGGGGGGAACACTGAAGCTTTCTTT. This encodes CASSFGGNTEAFF.

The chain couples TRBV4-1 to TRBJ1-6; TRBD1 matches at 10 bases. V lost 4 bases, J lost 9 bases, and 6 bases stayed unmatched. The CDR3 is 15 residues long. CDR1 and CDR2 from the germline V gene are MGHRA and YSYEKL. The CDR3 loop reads CASSRDRDRGSPLHF. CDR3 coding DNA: TGCGCCAGCAGCCGAGATCGGGACAGGGGTTCACCCCTCCACTTT.

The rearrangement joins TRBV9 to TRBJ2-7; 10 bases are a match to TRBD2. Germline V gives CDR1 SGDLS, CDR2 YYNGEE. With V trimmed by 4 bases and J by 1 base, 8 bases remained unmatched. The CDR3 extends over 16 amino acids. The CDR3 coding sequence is TGTGCCAGCAGCCTCCTAGCGGGAGCGGGTTCCTACGAGCAGTACTTC. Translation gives CASSLLAGAGSYEQYF.

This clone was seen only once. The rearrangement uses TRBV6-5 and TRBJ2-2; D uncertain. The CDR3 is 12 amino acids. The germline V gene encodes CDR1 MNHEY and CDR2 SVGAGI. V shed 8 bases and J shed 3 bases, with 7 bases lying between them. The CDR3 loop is CASCGDTGELFF. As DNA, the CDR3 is TGTGCCAGCTGCGGAGACACCGGGGAGCTGTTTTTT.

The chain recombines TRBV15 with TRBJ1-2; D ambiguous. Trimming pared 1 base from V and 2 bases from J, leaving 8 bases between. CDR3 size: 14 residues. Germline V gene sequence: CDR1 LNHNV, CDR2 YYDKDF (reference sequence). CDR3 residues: CATSRGVSNYGYTF. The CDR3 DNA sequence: TGTGCCACCAGCAGAGGAGTCTCAAACTATGGCTACACCTTC.

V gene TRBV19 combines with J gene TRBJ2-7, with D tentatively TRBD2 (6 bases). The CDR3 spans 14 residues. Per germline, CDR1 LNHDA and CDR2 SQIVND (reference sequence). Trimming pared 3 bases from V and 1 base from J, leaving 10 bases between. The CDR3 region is CASSMRDGSYEQYF. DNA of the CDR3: TGTGCCAGTAGTATGCGGGATGGGTCCTACGAGCAGTACTTC.

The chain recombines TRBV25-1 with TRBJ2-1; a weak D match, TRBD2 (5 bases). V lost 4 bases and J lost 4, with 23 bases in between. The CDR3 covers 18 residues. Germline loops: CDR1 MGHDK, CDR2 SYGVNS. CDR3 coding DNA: TGTGCCAGCAGTGTGCCGGGCCCTAGCTTTTTGGGGTACAATGAGCAGTTCTTC. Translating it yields CASSVPGPSFLGYNEQFF.